The rows below give T cell receptor beta chains drawn from one sample of a study of identifying expanded T cells in peripheral blood. The method was immunoSEQ multiplex PCR; TCRdb's version includes in-frame clones alone and lacks a portion of them. The table has 70,000 to 95,000 clones, 88% seen once. Sequencing input: blood. These TCRs come from a person aged 18 to 70 in good health. The CDR3 runs from the conserved cysteine through the conserved F or W. The D gene is left open where the match is weak. Only some rows state a clone size, as once, few, many or a class for expanded clones.

once	NA	TRBV5-4	TRBJ2-3	CASSRLIEATTDTQYF	TGTGCCAGCAGCCGCCTGATAGAGGCAACCACAGATACGCAGTATTTT
NA	NA	TRBV28	TRBJ2-5	CASSLPSRGIREETQYF	TGTGCCAGCAGTTTGCCCTCAAGAGGGATTAGAGAGGAGACCCAGTACTTC
NA	NA	TRBV6-6	TRBJ1-1	CASSRKQGIWEAFF	TGTGCCAGCAGCCGAAAACAGGGAATTTGGGAAGCTTTCTTT
NA	NA	TRBV5-1	TRBJ2-3	CASSLEMRTDTQYF	TGCGCCAGCAGCTTGGAAATGAGGACAGATACGCAGTATTTT
NA	TRBD1	TRBV19	TRBJ2-5	CASSRGENPGTGIETQYF	TGTGCCAGTAGTAGGGGAGAAAATCCCGGGACAGGGATAGAGACCCAGTACTTC
NA	TRBD1	TRBV5-1	TRBJ2-5	CASNTDRQETQYF	TGCGCCAGCAATACGGACAGGCAAGAGACCCAGTACTTC
NA	TRBD1	TRBV29-1	TRBJ2-7	CSVDGTGGGMAEQYF	TGCAGCGTTGATGGGACAGGGGGCGGAATGGCCGAGCAGTACTTC
once	NA	TRBV20-1	TRBJ2-7	CSARGGYEQYF	TGCAGTGCCCGGGGCGGCTACGAGCAGTACTTC
NA	TRBD2	TRBV5-8	TRBJ2-1	CASSLGSVAGYNEQFF	TGTGCCAGCAGCTTGGGATCGGTAGCGGGATACAATGAGCAGTTCTTC
NA	NA	TRBV5-5	TRBJ2-7	CASSSERTVFAYEQYF	TGTGCCAGCAGTTCAGAGAGGACAGTTTTCGCCTACGAGCAGTACTTC
NA	TRBD1	TRBV28	TRBJ2-7	CASRANGQAFYEQYF	TGTGCCAGCAGAGCAAACGGACAGGCCTTCTACGAGCAGTACTTC
NA	NA	TRBV7-2	TRBJ2-2	CASSLYGGENTGELFF	TGTGCCAGCAGCTTATATGGGGGAGAGAACACCGGGGAGCTGTTTTTT
NA	NA	TRBV7-9	TRBJ1-5	CASSFGPDQPQHF	TGTGCCAGCAGCTTTGGACCTGATCAGCCCCAGCATTTT
NA	TRBD2	TRBV19	TRBJ2-7	CASSMSGRTPQYF	TGTGCCAGTAGTATGAGCGGGAGAACCCCGCAGTACTTC
NA	NA	TRBV5-6	TRBJ2-3	CASGNTDTQYF	TGTGCCAGCGGGAACACAGATACGCAGTATTTT
NA	NA	TRBV10-1	TRBJ2-3	CASSGTHDRADTQYF	TGCGCCAGCAGTGGGACTCACGATAGGGCAGATACGCAGTATTTT
NA	NA	TRBV5-1	TRBJ1-6	CASSSTDNSPLHF	TGCGCCAGCAGCTCGACAGATAATTCACCCCTCCACTTT
NA	TRBD2	TRBV9	TRBJ2-1	CASSRTSGGFGEQFF	TGTGCCAGCAGCCGGACTAGCGGGGGGTTTGGCGAGCAGTTCTTC
NA	NA	TRBV7-2	TRBJ2-1	CASSPQGTDEQFF	TGTGCCAGCAGCCCCCAGGGGACGGATGAGCAGTTCTTC
NA	NA	TRBV12-5	TRBJ1-1	CASGLYGLTEAFF	TGTGCTAGTGGTTTGTATGGATTAACTGAAGCTTTCTTT
NA	TRBD2	TRBV6-4	TRBJ2-2	CASSVSTSGRENTGELFF	TGTGCCAGCAGCGTTTCGACTAGCGGGAGGGAGAACACCGGGGAGCTGTTTTTT
NA	TRBD1	TRBV4-2	TRBJ1-6	CASSQEGTGNSPLHF	TGTGCCAGTAGCCAAGAGGGGACAGGAAACTCACCCCTCCACTTT
NA	TRBD1	TRBV9	TRBJ1-3	CASSVEGAGGNTIYF	TGTGCCAGCAGCGTAGAGGGGGCCGGTGGAAACACCATATATTTT
once	TRBD1	TRBV15	TRBJ2-3	CATSLGTGGADTQYF	TGTGCCACCAGCCTTGGGACAGGGGGTGCAGATACGCAGTATTTT
NA	TRBD2	TRBV7-3	TRBJ2-4	CASSLFSGGNNIQYF	TGTGCCAGCAGCTTATTTAGCGGGGGGAATAACATTCAGTACTTC
once	NA	TRBV6-1	TRBJ1-1	CASSATLEPFF	TGTGCCAGCAGTGCGACCCTAGAGCCTTTCTTT
NA	NA	TRBV18	TRBJ2-1	CASSPGLSDRQFF	TGTGCCAGCTCACCGGGACTCTCCGACCGGCAGTTCTTC
NA	NA	TRBV7-8	TRBJ1-6	CASSLEVGFNNSPLHF	TGTGCCAGCAGCCTAGAGGTGGGATTCAATAATTCACCCCTCCACTTT
NA	TRBD2	TRBV15	TRBJ2-2	CATSRVGWLAGDGAGELFF	TGTGCCACCAGCAGGGTGGGGTGGCTAGCGGGGGATGGCGCCGGGGAGCTGTTTTTT
NA	NA	TRBV2	TRBJ2-1	CASSVPPNNEQFF	TGTGCCAGCAGTGTTCCCCCCAACAATGAGCAGTTCTTC
NA	NA	TRBV7-3	TRBJ1-5	CASSLHRGNQPQHF	TGTGCCAGCAGCTTACATAGGGGCAATCAGCCCCAGCATTTT
NA	TRBD1	TRBV6-4	TRBJ1-2	CASSPGGANYGYTF	TGTGCCAGCAGTCCAGGGGGTGCAAACTATGGCTACACCTTC
once	NA	TRBV5-1	TRBJ1-1	CASSYTGTRNTEAFF	TGCGCCAGCAGCTATACCGGGACACGGAACACTGAAGCTTTCTTT
NA	NA	TRBV9	TRBJ1-4	CASSVEVGVYEKLFF	TGTGCCAGCAGCGTAGAGGTCGGCGTTTATGAAAAACTGTTTTTT
NA	TRBD1	TRBV19	TRBJ2-7	CASTNSGTAAEQYF	TGTGCCAGTACTAACTCCGGGACAGCCGCCGAGCAGTACTTC
NA	NA	TRBV5-1	TRBJ1-3	CASSLGAGAGNTIYF	TGCGCCAGCAGCTTGGGGGCAGGGGCTGGAAACACCATATATTTT
NA	TRBD2	TRBV7-9	TRBJ2-1	CASSAGGLAGYNEQFF	TGTGCCAGCAGTGCCGGGGGCCTAGCGGGGTACAATGAGCAGTTCTTC
NA	NA	TRBV15	TRBJ2-1	CATSRERTGIYNEQFF	TGTGCCACCAGCAGAGAACGCACAGGTATATACAATGAGCAGTTCTTC
NA	NA	TRBV9	TRBJ1-3	CASSPQGPRVTGNTIYF	TGTGCCAGCAGCCCCCAGGGACCCCGCGTAACTGGAAACACCATATATTTT
once	TRBD2	TRBV6-4	TRBJ2-3	CASSATAGGRTDTQYF	TGTGCCAGCAGTGCCACAGCGGGGGGGCGCACAGATACGCAGTATTTT
NA	TRBD1	TRBV7-9	TRBJ2-7	CASSFGQGYEQYF	TGTGCCAGCAGCTTCGGACAGGGTTACGAGCAGTACTTC
NA	NA	TRBV5-6	TRBJ2-5	CASSSALETQYF	TGTGCCAGCAGCTCGGCACTAGAGACCCAGTACTTC
NA	TRBD1	TRBV27	TRBJ1-2	CASSSTPGQGNGYTF	TGTGCCAGCAGTTCGACCCCGGGACAGGGCAATGGCTACACCTTC
NA	TRBD2	TRBV6-4	TRBJ2-3	CASSEAGEGTDTQYF	TGTGCCAGCAGTGAAGCGGGGGAGGGCACAGATACGCAGTATTTT
NA	NA	TRBV7-6	TRBJ2-7	CASSPQGVYEQYF	TGTGCCAGCAGCCCCCAAGGGGTCTACGAGCAGTACTTC
NA	NA	TRBV30	TRBJ1-1	CAWSSWVRLAGMNTEAFF	TGTGCCTGGAGTAGTTGGGTCCGTCTCGCAGGAATGAACACTGAAGCTTTCTTT
NA	TRBD2	TRBV13	TRBJ2-7	CASSSSERGIPYEQYF	TGTGCCAGCAGCTCGAGCGAGCGGGGGATTCCCTACGAGCAGTACTTC
NA	TRBD1	TRBV27	TRBJ2-7	CASSAGTGPSYEQYF	TGTGCCAGCAGTGCCGGGACAGGGCCTTCCTACGAGCAGTACTTC
NA	TRBD2	TRBV15	TRBJ2-2	CATSRGTSGTGELFF	TGTGCCACCAGCAGAGGGACTAGCGGGACCGGGGAGCTGTTTTTT
NA	TRBD1	TRBV10-3	TRBJ2-2	CAISEQGRDTGELFF	TGTGCCATCAGTGAACAGGGGCGGGACACCGGGGAGCTGTTTTTT
NA	NA	TRBV6-6	TRBJ2-1	CASSYIGGGHNEQFF	TGTGCCAGCAGTTATATCGGGGGCGGTCACAATGAGCAGTTCTTC
NA	NA	TRBV15	TRBJ1-5	CATREGSGVLSQPQHF	TGTGCCACCAGGGAGGGGTCCGGGGTTTTGAGTCAGCCCCAGCATTTT
NA	NA	TRBV9	TRBJ2-7	CASSVAGSYEQYF	TGTGCCAGCAGCGTAGCAGGCTCCTACGAGCAGTACTTC
NA	NA	TRBV18	TRBJ2-6	CASSQGTAYSGANVLTF	TGTGCCAGCTCCCAAGGCACAGCATATTCTGGGGCCAACGTCCTGACTTTC
few	TRBD1	TRBV10-3	TRBJ1-4	CAISESRTGAEKLFF	TGTGCCATCAGTGAGTCGAGGACAGGGGCTGAAAAACTGTTTTTT
NA	NA	TRBV19	TRBJ1-5	CASSGGTEPWPQHF	TGTGCCTCCTCGGGGGGGACCGAGCCTTGGCCCCAGCATTTT
NA	NA	TRBV9	TRBJ1-1	CASSQSSGWYTEAFF	TGTGCCAGCAGCCAATCGAGTGGTTGGTACACTGAAGCTTTCTTT